This T cell receptor (beta chain) was documented in a study of Ad26.COV2.S vaccination and SARS-CoV-2 variants. Study overall: Donor got 5x10^10 or 1x10^11 viral particles of Ad26.COV2.S.

Remarks on this clone: This specimen includes other DNA sequences encoding the same CDR3.

Here immunoSEQ multiplex PCR was the method, and the copy in TCRdb shows in-frame clones only, minus some. The data contain around 320,000 clones, just over 85% of them seen just once; the ten biggest clones take up 1.5% to 2.5%. CDR1 is SGHNT, CDR2 YYREEE, per germline (reference sequence). The CDR3 consists of 16 residues. Trimming removed 0 bases from V and 2 bases from J, with 13 bases in between. Treatment specified: approximately 18 received Ad26.COV2.S at low or high dose, single or two shots; roughly five received placebo; per-sample allocation not given. After the first vaccine or placebo injection, samples were drawn on day 63.

This receptor was identified in a person aged 18 to 65 who received the Ad26.COV2.S COVID-19 vaccine or a placebo. This rearrangement joins TRBV5-4 to TRBJ2-3, with a tentative D call TRBD1 (6 bases). This specimen was peripheral blood, taken in a trial of Ad26.COV2.S vaccine versus placebo. The CDR3 DNA sequence: TGTGCCAGCAGCTTGGCCGCAGGGGTTACCACAGATACGCAGTATTTT. Protein product: CASSLAAGVTTDTQYF.